This T cell receptor (beta chain) was sequenced for a study of CXCR3-negative and CXCR3-positive naive CD8 T cells. At the level of the study: Every library held about 1.5 +/- 0.3 million TRB reads, and the total came to around 140 million.

Remarks on this clonotype: Its specificity is not known.

Cells that were CD45RO-CCR7+CD27+CD95- constituted naive CD8+ T cells. cDNA libraries for TRB were generated by 5' RACE incorporating UMI labels. For each CDR3 protein, TCRdb gives one entry from its re-call of the 5' RACE reads, without DNA. The sample table includes roughly 65,000 distinct CDR3 sequences. Germline CDR1 MNHNS, CDR2 SASEGT. CDR3 length: 15 residues. The study, taken as a whole, reports: Comparably high diversity marked both naive subsets, whereas memory CD8+ cells had much lower diversity. Memory cells diverged, while naive CXCR3-positive and CXCR3-negative cells had similar TRBV-TRBJ usage. CXCR3-negative naive cells had less hydrophobic TRB CDR3s than did CXCR3-positive naive cells.

This TCR was sampled from a human donor in good health. Some clones in this sample may be carry-over from other donors' samples. The chain recombines TRBV6-1 with TRBJ2-1; TCRdb indicates TRBD1, and absent DNA this call remains unverified. Sequencing was done on a sample of naive CXCR3+ CD8+ T cells from blood. Subset of the sample: CD45RO-CCR7+CD27+CD95- naive CD8+ T cells expressing CXCR3 (TNR3+). The CDR3 protein is CASNRRQDDYNEQFF.